Below are 12 T cell receptor beta chains sequenced from a single sample in a study of cytomegalovirus exposure and HLA in healthy donors. Primers for the PCR totalled 60 Vbeta and 13 Jbeta. TCRdb's copy holds only in-frame clones and misses some; the assay was immunoSEQ multiplex PCR. Of 20,000 or so clones detected, around 77% appear once; the ten largest clones hold around 7.4%. The sequenced sample was PBMCs. These receptors all come from a man between 60 and 75 years old in good health and CMV-seronegative.

V usage is TRBV9 and J usage is TRBJ2-3; possible D gene TRBD1, 5 bases. V was trimmed by 4 bases and J by 6 bases, leaving 21 bases between them. Looked up from germline, CDR1 is SGDLS and CDR2 is YYNGEE. The CDR3 extends over 16 amino acids. This chain's CDR3 is CASSTNPGRLEDTQYF. The CDR3 nucleotides read TGTGCCAGCAGCACGAACCCAGGGCGCTTGGAGGATACGCAGTATTTT.

The chain has TRBV7-2 and TRBJ2-6; D not certain. Deletions cut 1 base from V and 0 bases from J, with 10 bases between. Germline V lookup: CDR1 SGHTA, CDR2 FQGNSA. The CDR3 is made up of 17 amino acids. The CDR3 sequence: CASSLVGSFSGANVLTF. The CDR3 coding sequence is TGTGCCAGCAGCTTAGTGGGCAGTTTCTCTGGGGCCAACGTCCTGACTTTC.

The chain carries TRBV12-5 and TRBJ1-5; 9 bases are shared with TRBD1. CDR1 and CDR2 from the germline V gene are LGHNT and FRNRAP. This CDR3 spans 15 amino acids. The J segment lost 4 bases and the V segment lost 5 bases, leaving 6 bases of the junction unmatched. In nucleotides, the CDR3 is TGTGCTAGTGGTCTCACAGGGGGCGCAAATCAGCCCCAGCATTTT. Translating gives CASGLTGGANQPQHF.

V gene TRBV19 combines with J gene TRBJ1-4, with D perhaps TRBD1 (6 bases). V gave up 4 bases and J gave up 3 bases, with 15 bases separating them. CDR1 is LNHDA and CDR2 is SQIVND in the germline V gene (reference sequence). This CDR3 comprises 16 residues. CDR3 sequence (DNA): TGTGCCAGTAGTACACCCCGGACAGATTCTAATGAAAAACTGTTTTTT. Its translation is CASSTPRTDSNEKLFF. Complete variable domain (other parts from reference TRBV19 and TRBJ1-4): DGGITQSPKYLFRKEGQNVTLSCEQNLNHDAMYWYRQDPGQGLRLIYYSQIVNDFQKGDIAEGYSVSREKKESFPLTVTSAQKNPTAFYLCASSTPRTDSNEKLFFGSGTQLSVL.

The chain recombines TRBV7-9 with TRBJ2-3; TRBD2 agrees at 7 bases. V lost 5 bases to trimming and J lost 6 bases; unmatched junction nucleotides: 8. CDR1 is SEHNR and CDR2 is FQNEAQ in the germline V gene (reference sequence). This CDR3 comprises 14 residues. The CDR3 DNA follows: TGTGCCAGCAGCCCGAGGGGACTAACGGATACGCAGTATTTT. Residues: CASSPRGLTDTQYF.

This clone was found a few times. The chain carries TRBV20-1 and TRBJ1-4; D remains unclear. Looked up from germline, CDR1 is DFQATT and CDR2 is SNEGSKA (reference sequence). V lost 3 bases, J lost 4 bases, and 3 bases lay in between. The CDR3 loop spans 11 amino acids. The CDR3, as DNA: TGCAGTGCTAGTCTTAATGAAAAACTGTTTTTT. As protein: CSASLNEKLFF.

The genes are TRBV7-6 and TRBJ1-3; possible D gene TRBD1, 6 bases. The CDR3 runs to 15 residues. CDR1 and CDR2 (germline): SGHVS, FNYEAQ. V shed 4 bases and J shed 0 bases, with 10 bases lying between them. The DNA of the CDR3 is TGTGCCAGCAGCTCACGGGACACCTCTGGAAACACCATATATTTT. Translating gives CASSSRDTSGNTIYF.

This chain connects TRBV5-1 to TRBJ2-3; 8 nucleotides align to TRBD1. The CDR3 runs 20 residues. The germline CDR1 and CDR2 sequences are SGHRS and YFSETQ. V lost 4 bases, J lost 3 bases, and 22 bases stayed unmatched. The CDR3 loop is CASSPADRVNGLAITDTQYF. CDR3 in DNA: TGCGCCAGCAGCCCGGCGGACAGGGTGAACGGGCTAGCAATAACAGATACGCAGTATTTT. Based on the CDR3 plus reference TRBV5-1 and TRBJ2-3, the full variable domain is KAGVTQTPRYLIKTRGQQVTLSCSPISGHRSVSWYQQTPGQGLQFLFEYFSETQRNKGNFPGRFSGRQFSNSRSEMNVSTLELGDSALYLCASSPADRVNGLAITDTQYFGPGTRLTVL.

The V call is TRBV5-1, the J call TRBJ2-6, with D tentatively TRBD2 (5 bases). Trimming stripped 0 bases from V and 3 bases from J, with 10 bases between. CDR1 and CDR2 from the germline V gene are SGHRS and YFSETQ. The CDR3 loop spans 16 amino acids. The CDR3 DNA reads TGCGCCAGCAGCTTGGTTTCCGGGGTTGGGGCCAACGTCCTGACTTTC. Its protein product is CASSLVSGVGANVLTF.

The V call is TRBV25-1, the J call TRBJ1-3; the match to TRBD1 covers 8 bases. Germline values: CDR1 MGHDK, CDR2 SYGVNS. The CDR3 extends over 16 amino acids. V lost 8 bases, J lost 0 bases, and 9 bases stayed unmatched. In nucleotides, the CDR3 is TGTGCCAGCGGACCAGCCGGGACAGGCTCTGGAAACACCATATATTTT. Translation gives CASGPAGTGSGNTIYF.

As concerns this clone: Its ends do not fully match the called genes, so a read error is possible. This chain joins TRBV7-9 and TRBJ2-7; 8 bases fit TRBD2. Per the germline V gene, CDR1 is SEHNR and CDR2 is FQNEAQ (reference sequence). This CDR3 region has 15 residues. In nucleotides, the CDR3 is TGTTCCAGCAGCTTGCCGACGGGACTAGTGAGGCGGCAGTACTTC. Translated: CSSSLPTGLVRRQYF.

V usage is TRBV5-5 and J usage is TRBJ2-5; D call uncertain. Germline V gene sequence: CDR1 SGHKS, CDR2 YYEKEE (reference sequence). This CDR3 region has 14 residues. The ends were cut back, 4 bases at V and 2 bases at J, with 12 bases in the middle. This CDR3 reads CASSPSPRQETQYF. DNA of the CDR3: TGTGCCAGCAGCCCCTCTCCGAGACAAGAGACCCAGTACTTC.